This T cell receptor (beta chain) derives from a study of CD8 T cells in Susac syndrome. Study at large: Patients with Susac syndrome were therapy-naive, on corticosteroids, or on intravenous immunoglobulin alone at blood draw. Study-level findings and limits: Across the total CD8+ repertoires, under 20 Susac-specific public clones were detected, and across the CD8+ TEMRA repertoires, four to six such clones were detected.

Peripheral blood CD8+ and CD4+ T cells were profiled by TCR beta sequencing. Germline V gives CDR1 SSHAT, CDR2 FNYEAQ (reference sequence). The CDR3 is 15 residues long. Random hexamers were used to reverse transcribe the RNA input (about 0.5 to 1 ug). TCRdb itself ran the immunoSEQ multiplex PCR reads through MiXCR, one entry per CDR3 protein. Of 100,000 to 150,000 distinct CDR3 sequences listed, around 94% are singletons. A word on this clonotype: No antigen is known for it. An end of the junction differs from the germline gene, which may be a read error.

The chain couples TRBV7-7 to TRBJ2-6, with no clear D. Sample: CD8+ T cells from PBMCs. This receptor was taken from a human donor with Susac syndrome. The CDR3 DNA sequence: TGTGCTAGCAGCCAGATGGGGTCTGGGGCCAACGTCCTGACTTTC. It translates to CASSQMGSGANVLTF.